This T cell receptor beta chain comes out of a study of cytomegalovirus exposure and HLA in healthy donors. With 60 Vbeta and 13 Jbeta primers, the PCR was carried out. Generated by immunoSEQ multiplex PCR, the TCRdb table keeps only in-frame clones and is missing some. The repertoire holds about 200,000 clones, with over 65% as singletons. Whole-study results and caveats: Rarity characterized most TCR sequences, yet some public TCRs appeared in many donors. TCR beta sequences numbering around 15,000 were associated with HLA alleles at 0.05 false discovery rate in a later analysis.

With regard to this clone: Its antigen is still unknown.

CDR1 and CDR2 from the germline V gene are MDHEN and SYDVKM. After removal of 7 bases from V and 7 bases from J, the junction contained 14 bases not matched to a gene. This CDR3 comprises 15 residues. The V call is TRBV28, the J call TRBJ2-7, with 9 bases identical to TRBD2. The receptor was derived from a young woman in good health and CMV-seronegative. What was sequenced was PBMCs. CDR3 in amino acids: CASNWLAGGAGEQYF. For the CDR3, the DNA is TGTGCCAGCAATTGGTTGGCGGGGGGGGCGGGGGAGCAGTACTTC.